A single sample gave rise to the 9 T cell receptor beta chains below, sequenced in a study of T cell clonality in common variable immunodeficiency. Their cognate antigens are unknown. Study-wide points: Reportedly, TCR beta sequences from common variable immunodeficiency showed fewer deletions and N-nucleotide insertions.

Sequenced by immunoSEQ multiplex PCR; TCRdb stores in-frame clones only, minus some. The repertoire yields 25,000 to 30,000 clones, none seen only once; the top ten contain more than 3.5%. Sequenced input: peripheral blood mononuclear cells. Every receptor here comes from a human donor with common variable immunodeficiency.

The sample holds a few counts of this clone. The read terminates 3 residues ahead of where the CDR3 ends, so the germline J gene completes it. The chain recombines TRBV30 with TRBJ1-2, with 10 bases lining up with TRBD1. From germline, CDR1 is GTSNPN and CDR2 SVGIG (reference sequence). This CDR3 is built from 14 residues. V lost 7 bases and J lost 5; bases outside the gene matches: 10. CDR3: CALIHRQGAYGYTF. CDR3 DNA, as far as it was read: TGTGCCTTAATCCACCGACAGGGGGCGTATGGC.

This clone appeared a few times. The CDR3 goes on 3 residues after the read ends, and that part is filled in from the germline J gene. The rearrangement uses TRBV30 and TRBJ1-6, with 8 bases identical to TRBD1. Germline lookup yields CDR1 GTSNPN and CDR2 SVGIG (reference sequence). V shed 3 bases, J shed 10 bases, and the junction held 11 bases outside the gene matches. This CDR3 has 15 residues. The part of the CDR3 DNA that was read is TGTGCCTGGAGGGCAGGGGGCGCGTGGCGGTCACCC. Protein: CAWRAGGAWRSP. In full, the CDR3 is CAWRAGGAWRSPLHF.

With respect to this clone: The read stops 3 residues short of the end of the CDR3; the missing end is completed from the germline J gene. The V and J genes are TRBV18 and TRBJ2-7; 7 nucleotides agree with TRBD1. CDR1 and CDR2 (germline): KGHSH, LQKENI. V was pared by 5 bases and J by 5 bases, with 9 bases of the junction left unmatched. This CDR3 comprises 14 residues. The CDR3 bases that were read are TGTGCCAGCTCAACCCGGCTAGGGGGCGACGAG. Protein sequence: CASSTRLGGDE. The whole CDR3 sequence reads CASSTRLGGDEQYF.

Concerning this clone itself: The CDR3 end falls 3 residues outside the read, so it is completed with the germline J gene. This rearrangement joins TRBV20-1 to TRBJ2-7; the match to TRBD1 covers 11 bases. This CDR3 region has 15 residues. Germline assignment: CDR1 DFQATT and CDR2 SNEGSKA (reference sequence). After removal of 0 bases from V and 5 bases from J, the junction contained 6 bases not matched to a gene. CDR3 protein: CSARDPRTGGNEQYF. CDR3 bases read: TGCAGTGCTAGAGATCCCCGGACAGGGGGCAACGAG.

In this sample, this clone turned up a few times. Coverage ceases 3 residues before the CDR3 finishes, and the germline J gene fills in the end. The chain combines TRBV7-8 with TRBJ1-5; D might be TRBD1 (6 bases). V lost 5 bases and J lost 7, with 18 bases in between. CDR3 length: 15 residues. Germline loops: CDR1 SGHVS, CDR2 FQNEAQ. CDR3 region: CASSTVGQGTQPQHF. The CDR3 bases that were read are TGTGCCAGCAGCACAGTGGGCCAGGGGACACAGCCC.

This clone appeared a few times. The read comes to an end 3 residues before the CDR3 does, leaving the germline J gene to fill in the end. V and J are TRBV7-3 and TRBJ2-1; 7 positions match TRBD1. The CDR3 covers 16 residues. V lost 2 bases and J lost 5; bases outside the gene matches: 9. The germline gives CDR1 SGHTA, CDR2 FQGTGA. The part of the CDR3 DNA that was read is TGTGCCAGCAGCTTACGGACAGGCGCGGGTCACAATGAG. Translation: CASSLRTGAGHNE. In full, the CDR3 reads CASSLRTGAGHNEQFF.

This clone appeared many times. The CDR3 end falls 3 residues outside the read, so it is completed with the germline J gene. The rearrangement uses TRBV18 and TRBJ2-1; D not certain. Germline V CDR1 and CDR2: KGHSH, LQKENI. This CDR3 spans 12 amino acids. Trimming removed 4 bases from V and 9 bases from J, with 10 bases in between. CDR3 sequence reads: CASSQTNLEQFF. The CDR3 DNA, read in part, is TGTGCCAGCTCACAAACAAATCTTGAG.

This clone has a handful of counts. The CDR3 end falls 3 residues outside the read, so it is completed with the germline J gene. The chain is built from TRBV7-9 and TRBJ1-2; D is perhaps TRBD1 (5 bases). The V gene lost 5 bases and the J gene lost 5 bases, with 18 bases spanning the gap. From germline, CDR1 is SEHNR and CDR2 FQNEAQ (reference sequence). The CDR3 contains 15 residues. The CDR3 sequence: CASSPWSGREYGYTF. The covered CDR3 bases are TGTGCCAGCAGCCCCTGGTCAGGGCGAGAGTATGGC.

This clone appeared many times. The read ends 3 residues shy of where the CDR3 ends; the end is completed using the germline J gene. The chain joins TRBV5-1 to TRBJ2-3; no clear D gene. In germline, CDR1 is SGHRS, CDR2 YFSETQ. Trimming took off 0 bases at V and 6 bases at J, with 5 bases between the two ends. This CDR3 has 12 amino acids. The CDR3 reads CASSLVRDTQYF. Incomplete CDR3 DNA: TGCGCCAGCAGCTTGGTGAGGGATACG. Variable domain in full (rest from reference TRBV5-1 and TRBJ2-3): KAGVTQTPRYLIKTRGQQVTLSCSPISGHRSVSWYQQTPGQGLQFLFEYFSETQRNKGNFPGRFSGRQFSNSRSEMNVSTLELGDSALYLCASSLVRDTQYFGPGTRLTVL.